The clone carrying this T cell receptor beta chain was seen ten or more times. Construction of the TCRbeta library involved unique molecular identifiers. TCRdb re-called the PCR reads through MiXCR, storing one row per CDR3 protein. The repertoire consists of 150,000 to 200,000 distinct CDR3 sequences, with roughly 15% occurring once and the leading ten covering roughly 13%. These data are taken from a study of T-cell reconstitution after alpha-beta-depleted transplantation in children. Germline V CDR1 and CDR2: MDHEN, SYDVKM. The CDR3 is made up of 19 amino acids. J gave up 5 bases and V 5 bases, and 20 bases lay outside the gene matches.

The J gene is TRBJ2-7, the V gene TRBV28; 11 bases match TRBD2. The specimen was PBMCs from the stem cell graft donor, collected from the stem cell graft. The sequence was collected from a human donor who donated a stem cell graft to a child with acute lymphoblastic leukemia. The CDR3 DNA reads as TGTGCCAGCAGTCTGATATTAGCGGGAGGGTCCCGGGGGGTGGACGAGCAGTACTTC. Protein product: CASSLILAGGSRGVDEQYF. The full variable domain, rest sourced from reference TRBV28 and TRBJ2-7, is DVKVTQSSRYLVKRTGEKVFLECVQDMDHENMFWYRQDPGLGLRLIYFSYDVKMKEKGDIPEGYSVSREKKERFSLILESASTNQTSMYLCASSLILAGGSRGVDEQYFGPGTRLTVT.